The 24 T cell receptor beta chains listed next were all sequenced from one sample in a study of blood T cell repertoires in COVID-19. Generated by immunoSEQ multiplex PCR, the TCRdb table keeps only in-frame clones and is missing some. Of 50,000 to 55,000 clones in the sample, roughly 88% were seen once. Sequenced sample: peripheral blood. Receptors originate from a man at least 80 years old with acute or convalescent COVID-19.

Written as DNA, the CDR3 is TGTGCCAGCTCCTTAGAGGGTTCCGGGGAGCTGTTTTTT. Translating it yields CASSLEGSGELFF. The chain links TRBV6-5 to TRBJ2-2; D possibly corresponds to TRBD2 (5 bases). Trimming cost V 8 bases and J 6 bases, with 13 bases left between them. Germline lookup yields CDR1 MNHEY and CDR2 SVGAGI. There are 13 residues in the CDR3.

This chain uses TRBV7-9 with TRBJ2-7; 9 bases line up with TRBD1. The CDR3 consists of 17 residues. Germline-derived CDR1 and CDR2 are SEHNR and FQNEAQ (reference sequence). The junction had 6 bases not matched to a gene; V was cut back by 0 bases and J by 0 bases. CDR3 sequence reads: CASSLASGTGPSYEQYF. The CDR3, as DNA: TGTGCCAGCAGCTTAGCTTCGGGGACAGGGCCCTCCTACGAGCAGTACTTC.

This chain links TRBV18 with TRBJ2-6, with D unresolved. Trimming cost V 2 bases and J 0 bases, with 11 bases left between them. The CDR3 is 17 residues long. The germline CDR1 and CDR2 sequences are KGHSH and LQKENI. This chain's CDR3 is CASSPYNSLSGANVLTF. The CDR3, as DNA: TGTGCCAGCTCACCATATAACAGCCTCTCTGGGGCCAACGTCCTGACTTTC.

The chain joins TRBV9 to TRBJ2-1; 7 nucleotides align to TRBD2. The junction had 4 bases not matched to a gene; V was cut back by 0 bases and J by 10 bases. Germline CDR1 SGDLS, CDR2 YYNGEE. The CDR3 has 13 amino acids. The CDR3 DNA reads TGTGCCAGCAGCGTAGCCCGGGGAGGGGAGCAGTTCTTC. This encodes CASSVARGGEQFF.

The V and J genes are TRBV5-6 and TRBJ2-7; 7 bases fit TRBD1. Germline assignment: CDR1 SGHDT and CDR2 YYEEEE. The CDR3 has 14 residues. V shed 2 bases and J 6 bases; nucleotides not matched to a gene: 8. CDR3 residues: CASSLQGLFGEQYF. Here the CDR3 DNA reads TGTGCCAGCAGCTTACAGGGGCTCTTCGGCGAGCAGTACTTC.

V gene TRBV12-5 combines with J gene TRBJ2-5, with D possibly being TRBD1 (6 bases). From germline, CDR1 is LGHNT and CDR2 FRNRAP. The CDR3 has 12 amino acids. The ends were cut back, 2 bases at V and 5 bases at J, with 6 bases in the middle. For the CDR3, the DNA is TGTGCTAGTGGTTTGAGGGGGGAGACCCAGTACTTC. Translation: CASGLRGETQYF.

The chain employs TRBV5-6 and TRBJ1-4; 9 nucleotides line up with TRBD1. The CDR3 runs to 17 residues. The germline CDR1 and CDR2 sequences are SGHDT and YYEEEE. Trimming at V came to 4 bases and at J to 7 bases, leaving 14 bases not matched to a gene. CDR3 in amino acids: CASSRIRGTGSSEKLFF. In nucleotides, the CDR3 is TGTGCCAGCAGCCGAATCCGAGGGACAGGGTCGTCTGAAAAACTGTTTTTT.

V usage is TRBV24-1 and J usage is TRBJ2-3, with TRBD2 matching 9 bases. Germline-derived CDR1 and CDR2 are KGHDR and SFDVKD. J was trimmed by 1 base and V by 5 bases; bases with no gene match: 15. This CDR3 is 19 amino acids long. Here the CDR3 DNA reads TGTGCCACCAGTGCTCGAGGAGGTAGCGGGGGCTTACGCACAGATACGCAGTATTTT. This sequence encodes CATSARGGSGGLRTDTQYF.

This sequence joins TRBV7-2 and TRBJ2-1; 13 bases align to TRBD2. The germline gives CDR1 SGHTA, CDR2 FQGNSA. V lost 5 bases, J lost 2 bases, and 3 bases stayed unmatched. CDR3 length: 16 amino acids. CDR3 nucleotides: TGTGCCAGCAGCCCCACTAGCGGGGGGGCCTACAATGAGCAGTTCTTC. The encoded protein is CASSPTSGGAYNEQFF.

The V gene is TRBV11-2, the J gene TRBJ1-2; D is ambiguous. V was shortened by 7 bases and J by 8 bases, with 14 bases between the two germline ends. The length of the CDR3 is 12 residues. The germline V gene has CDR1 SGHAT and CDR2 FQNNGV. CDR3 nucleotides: TGTGCCAGCACCCGAGGACGGGAAGGCTACACCTTC. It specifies CASTRGREGYTF.

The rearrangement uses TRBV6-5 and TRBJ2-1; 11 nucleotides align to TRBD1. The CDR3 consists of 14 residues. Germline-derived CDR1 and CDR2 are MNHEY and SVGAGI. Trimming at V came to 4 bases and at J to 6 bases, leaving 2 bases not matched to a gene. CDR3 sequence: CASSLDRGPNEQFF. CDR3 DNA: TGTGCCAGCAGTTTGGACAGGGGGCCCAATGAGCAGTTCTTC.

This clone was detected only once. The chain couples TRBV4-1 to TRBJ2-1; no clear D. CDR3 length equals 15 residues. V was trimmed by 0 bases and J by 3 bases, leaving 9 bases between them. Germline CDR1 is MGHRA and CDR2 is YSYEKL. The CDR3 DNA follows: TGCGCCAGCAGCCAAGACTATACGATCTACAATGAGCAGTTCTTC. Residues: CASSQDYTIYNEQFF.

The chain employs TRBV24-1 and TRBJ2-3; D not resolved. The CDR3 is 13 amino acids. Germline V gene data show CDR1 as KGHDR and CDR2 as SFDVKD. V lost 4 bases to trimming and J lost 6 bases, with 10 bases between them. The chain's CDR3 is CATSDYDWDTQYF. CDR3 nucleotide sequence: TGTGCCACCAGTGACTATGACTGGGATACGCAGTATTTT.

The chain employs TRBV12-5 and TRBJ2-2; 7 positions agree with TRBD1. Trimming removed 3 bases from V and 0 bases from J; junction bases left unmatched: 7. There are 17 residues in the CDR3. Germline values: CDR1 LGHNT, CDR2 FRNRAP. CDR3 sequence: CASGFIKQGSNTGELFF. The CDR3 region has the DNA TGTGCTAGTGGTTTTATCAAACAGGGGTCGAACACCGGGGAGCTGTTTTTT.

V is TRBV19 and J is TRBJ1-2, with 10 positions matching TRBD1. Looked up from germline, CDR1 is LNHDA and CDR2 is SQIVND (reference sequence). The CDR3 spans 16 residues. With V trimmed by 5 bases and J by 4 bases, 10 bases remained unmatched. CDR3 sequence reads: CASSLSGTGDLYGYTF. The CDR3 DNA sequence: TGTGCCAGTAGTCTTTCCGGGACAGGGGATCTCTATGGCTACACCTTC.

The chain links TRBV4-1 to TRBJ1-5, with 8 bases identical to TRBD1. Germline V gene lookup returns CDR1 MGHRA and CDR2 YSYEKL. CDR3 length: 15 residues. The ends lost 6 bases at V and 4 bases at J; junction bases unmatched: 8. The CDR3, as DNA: TGCGCCAGCAGACTAACGGACAGGGTGAATCAGCCCCAGCATTTT. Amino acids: CASRLTDRVNQPQHF.

The CDR3 coding sequence is TGTGCCAGCAGCTCAACGGACAGGGGATTCGACGAGCAGTACTTC. Amino acids: CASSSTDRGFDEQYF. The V and J genes are TRBV7-9 and TRBJ2-7, with TRBD1 identical over 9 bases. The J segment lost 5 bases and the V segment lost 4 bases, leaving 9 bases of the junction unmatched. The CDR3 is made up of 15 amino acids. Germline values: CDR1 SEHNR, CDR2 FQNEAQ (reference sequence).

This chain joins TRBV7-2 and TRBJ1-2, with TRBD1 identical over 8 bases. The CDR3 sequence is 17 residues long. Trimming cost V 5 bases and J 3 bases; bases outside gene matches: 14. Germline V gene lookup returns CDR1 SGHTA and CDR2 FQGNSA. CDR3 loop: CASSLGTGSRQHYGYTF. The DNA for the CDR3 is TGTGCCAGCAGCCTCGGGACAGGTTCCCGACAACACTATGGCTACACCTTC.

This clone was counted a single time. In nucleotides, the CDR3 is TGTGCCAGCAGCTTAGCGGGTGTAAACACAGATACGCAGTATTTT. Protein: CASSLAGVNTDTQYF. This chain uses TRBV6-5 with TRBJ2-3, with 7 bases lining up with TRBD2. The germline V gene has CDR1 MNHEY and CDR2 SVGAGI. The CDR3 sequence is 15 residues long. Germline trimming cut 6 bases from V and 2 bases from J; bases unmatched to any gene: 8.

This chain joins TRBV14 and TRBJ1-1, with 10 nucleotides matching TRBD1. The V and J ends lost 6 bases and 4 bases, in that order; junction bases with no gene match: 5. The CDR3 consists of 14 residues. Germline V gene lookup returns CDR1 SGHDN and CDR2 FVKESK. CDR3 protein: CASSRDRGGTEAFF. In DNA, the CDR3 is TGTGCCAGCAGTCGGGACAGGGGTGGCACTGAAGCTTTCTTT.

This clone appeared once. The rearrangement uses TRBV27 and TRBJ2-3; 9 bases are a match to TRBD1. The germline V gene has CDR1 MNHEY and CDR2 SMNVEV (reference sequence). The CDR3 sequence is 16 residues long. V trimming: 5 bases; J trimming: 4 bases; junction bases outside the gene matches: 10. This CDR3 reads CASSNPGTGSPDTQYF. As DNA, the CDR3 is TGTGCCAGCAGTAACCCCGGGACAGGGTCTCCAGATACGCAGTATTTT.

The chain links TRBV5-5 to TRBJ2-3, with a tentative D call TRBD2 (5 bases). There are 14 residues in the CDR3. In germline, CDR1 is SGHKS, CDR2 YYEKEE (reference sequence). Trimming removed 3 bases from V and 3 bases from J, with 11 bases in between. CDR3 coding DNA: TGTGCCAGCAGCTGGGTCTCGGGAACAGATACGCAGTATTTT. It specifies CASSWVSGTDTQYF. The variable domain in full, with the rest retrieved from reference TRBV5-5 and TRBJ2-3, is DAGVTQSPTHLIKTRGQQVTLRCSPISGHKSVSWYQQVLGQGPQFIFQYYEKEERGRGNFPDRFSARQFPNYSSELNVNALLLGDSALYLCASSWVSGTDTQYFGPGTRLTVL.

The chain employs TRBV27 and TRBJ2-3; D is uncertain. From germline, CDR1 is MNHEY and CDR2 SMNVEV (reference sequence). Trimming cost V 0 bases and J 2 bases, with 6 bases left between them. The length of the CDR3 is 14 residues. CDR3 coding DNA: TGTGCCAGCAGTTTATCGGCAAACACAGATACGCAGTATTTT. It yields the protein CASSLSANTDTQYF.

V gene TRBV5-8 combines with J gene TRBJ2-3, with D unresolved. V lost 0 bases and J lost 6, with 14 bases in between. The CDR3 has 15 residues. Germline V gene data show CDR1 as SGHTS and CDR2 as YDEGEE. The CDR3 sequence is CASSLEVALLDTQYF. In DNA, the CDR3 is TGTGCCAGCAGCTTGGAAGTAGCCCTTCTGGATACGCAGTATTTT.